Shown below are 30 T cell receptor beta chains from a single sample sequenced in a study of blood T cell repertoires in COVID-19. Libraries were prepared by immunoSEQ multiplex PCR; TCRdb keeps only in-frame clonotypes and omits some of them. The table lists roughly 500,000 clones, about 88% of them singletons. Sequencing input: peripheral blood. The origin of the receptors is a man younger than 35 with COVID-19, enrolled during active disease.

The chain has TRBV6-5 and TRBJ2-1; 9 bases map to TRBD1. The V gene's germline CDR1 is MNHEY and CDR2 SVGAGI. The CDR3 consists of 16 residues. V shed 2 bases, J shed 5 bases, and the junction held 7 bases outside the gene matches. The CDR3: CASSYSYRGPHNEQFF. DNA of the CDR3: TGTGCCAGCAGTTACAGCTACAGGGGGCCCCACAATGAGCAGTTCTTC.

The V gene is TRBV10-3, the J gene TRBJ2-5; TRBD2 aligns across 10 bases. The CDR3 consists of 16 residues. The V gene end was trimmed by 0 bases and the J gene end by 4 bases; junction bases not matched to a gene: 5. Germline CDR1 and CDR2: ENHRY and SYGVKD. The CDR3 sequence: CAISESSSGGPETQYF. CDR3 coding DNA: TGTGCCATCAGTGAGTCGTCTAGCGGGGGTCCAGAGACCCAGTACTTC.

The J gene is TRBJ2-7, the V gene TRBV5-4; possibly TRBD1 for D (5 bases). The CDR3 covers 14 residues. Germline lookup yields CDR1 SGHNT and CDR2 YYREEE (reference sequence). V lost 3 bases, J lost 3 bases, and 13 bases lay in between. In nucleotides, the CDR3 is TGTGCCAGCAGCTCACAGGAAGCACTCTACGAGCAGTACTTC. It yields the protein CASSSQEALYEQYF.

The table lists this clone with a few counts. V usage is TRBV28 and J usage is TRBJ1-6; a possible D gene is TRBD1 (6 bases). V dropped 5 bases and J dropped 3 bases, with 26 bases sitting between them. Germline V gene data show CDR1 as MDHEN and CDR2 as SYDVKM. The CDR3 consists of 20 residues. This CDR3 reads CASSTTPSGALLIYNSPLHF. The CDR3 nucleotides read TGTGCCAGCAGTACCACTCCCTCAGGGGCCCTTCTAATCTATAATTCACCCCTCCACTTT.

The rearrangement joins TRBV24-1 to TRBJ2-7; TRBD1 matches at 9 bases. CDR1 KGHDR and CDR2 SFDVKD come from the germline V gene. V lost 4 bases and J lost 6; bases outside the gene matches: 12. The CDR3 is 16 residues long. This CDR3 reads CATSDYLRDRDIEQYF. CDR3 sequence (DNA): TGTGCCACCAGTGACTACCTCCGGGACAGGGATATCGAGCAGTACTTC.

This sequence joins TRBV5-4 and TRBJ1-1; D not certain. CDR3 length: 14 residues. Deletions cut 1 base from V and 4 bases from J, with 11 bases between. Germline CDR1 SGHNT, CDR2 YYREEE (reference sequence). In nucleotides, the CDR3 is TGTGCCAGCAGCTTGAAGGGAGCTGGCACTGAAGCTTTCTTT. It is translated as CASSLKGAGTEAFF.

This clone showed up just once. V usage is TRBV15 and J usage is TRBJ1-6; TRBD1 matches at 7 bases. In germline, CDR1 is LNHNV, CDR2 YYDKDF (reference sequence). The J segment lost 7 bases and the V segment lost 1 base, leaving 13 bases of the junction unmatched. The CDR3 is 18 residues long. The CDR3 loop reads CATSRGSIRQGGNSPLHF. CDR3 nucleotide sequence: TGTGCCACCAGCAGAGGGAGTATCCGACAGGGTGGGAATTCACCCCTCCACTTT.

V and J are TRBV3-1 (or the pseudogene TRBV3-2) and TRBJ1-5; maybe TRBD1 (6 bases). V lost 2 bases and J lost 1, with 9 bases in between. Germline CDR1 reads LGHDT; CDR2 reads YNNKEL (reference sequence). The CDR3 has 15 amino acids. The chain's CDR3 is CASSQRGQSNQPQHF. Here the CDR3 DNA reads TGTGCCAGCAGCCAACGCGGACAGAGCAATCAGCCCCAGCATTTT.

V and J are TRBV6-5 and TRBJ2-1; TRBD2 agrees at 10 bases. V lost 2 bases to trimming and J lost 3 bases; unmatched junction nucleotides: 4. The length of the CDR3 is 16 residues. Germline V gene sequence: CDR1 MNHEY, CDR2 SVGAGI. The CDR3 here is CASSYGSGRVYNEQFF. For the CDR3, the DNA is TGTGCCAGCAGTTACGGGAGCGGGAGGGTCTACAATGAGCAGTTCTTC.

The gene calls are TRBV7-2 and TRBJ2-3; D is ambiguous. Per germline, CDR1 SGHTA and CDR2 FQGNSA. V dropped 3 bases and J dropped 6 bases, with 10 bases sitting between them. This CDR3 comprises 13 residues. The CDR3 nucleotides read TGTGCCAGCAGCTTTCGCCCAGCGGATACGCAGTATTTT. The encoded protein is CASSFRPADTQYF.

The V gene is TRBV5-1, the J gene TRBJ1-6; TRBD1 agrees at 9 bases. The ends lost 0 bases at V and 9 bases at J; junction bases unmatched: 7. The V gene's germline CDR1 is SGHRS and CDR2 YFSETQ. This CDR3 has 16 amino acids. Here the CDR3 DNA reads TGCGCCAGCAGCTTGGGAACCGGGACAGGGAGTTCACCCCTCCACTTT. It translates to CASSLGTGTGSSPLHF.

The gene calls are TRBV11-2 and TRBJ2-2; no reliable D call. With 2 bases removed from V and 6 bases from J, the gap between germline ends came to 7 bases. The CDR3 consists of 13 residues. Germline CDR1 reads SGHAT; CDR2 reads FQNNGV. The CDR3: CASSLSFPGELFF. In DNA, the CDR3 is TGTGCCAGCAGCTTATCTTTTCCCGGGGAGCTGTTTTTT.

The chain employs TRBV28 and TRBJ2-1, with no clear D. The CDR3 has 13 residues. V was pared by 3 bases and J by 9 bases, with 12 bases between. Germline V gene sequence: CDR1 MDHEN, CDR2 SYDVKM. CDR3 in amino acids: CASSFGTVSEQFF. CDR3 DNA sequence: TGTGCCAGCAGTTTCGGAACAGTTAGTGAGCAGTTCTTC.

The chain employs TRBV5-6 and TRBJ1-1, with D unclear. Trimming took off 0 bases at V and 5 bases at J, with 11 bases between the two ends. The CDR3 extends over 14 amino acids. Per germline, CDR1 SGHDT and CDR2 YYEEEE. The chain's CDR3 is CASSLVVAPTEAFF. As DNA, the CDR3 is TGTGCCAGCAGCTTGGTGGTGGCTCCGACTGAAGCTTTCTTT.

The chain employs TRBV6-6 and TRBJ2-3, with D possibly matching TRBD2 (5 bases). CDR1 is MNHNY, CDR2 SVGAGI, per germline (reference sequence). V lost 0 bases and J 2 bases, leaving 12 bases between the germline ends. This CDR3 comprises 16 residues. In DNA form, the CDR3 reads TGTGCCAGCAGTTACTCGAGGGCGGGTGTCACAGATACGCAGTATTTT. It yields the protein CASSYSRAGVTDTQYF.

The chain combines TRBV3-1 (or the pseudogene TRBV3-2) with TRBJ2-3; possible D gene TRBD1, 6 bases. CDR1 and CDR2 from the germline V gene are LGHDT and YNNKEL (reference sequence). The CDR3 length is 16 residues. V gave up 2 bases and J gave up 3 bases, with 15 bases separating them. This CDR3 is CASSQFSRGITDTQYF. CDR3 nucleotides: TGTGCCAGCAGCCAATTCAGCAGGGGTATTACAGATACGCAGTATTTT.

V usage is TRBV12-1 and J usage is TRBJ2-5; the table's D call, TRBD2, was not checked against the DNA. TRBV12-1 is a pseudogene. The CDR3 runs to 20 residues. CDR3 region: CASSFARCLAGGTLEETQYF. The CDR3 bases are TGTGCCAGCAGCTTTGCGAGGTGCCTAGCGGGAGGAACCCTAGAAGAGACCCAGTACTTC.

This chain connects TRBV5-4 to TRBJ1-2, with 10 bases matching TRBD1. The length of the CDR3 is 16 residues. Losses at the gene ends were 1 base for V and 7 bases for J; bases not matched to a gene: 10. Per germline, CDR1 SGHNT and CDR2 YYREEE (reference sequence). As DNA, the CDR3 is TGTGCCAGCAGCTTGTGGGCTAAAGGGACAGGGGTTGGCTACACCTTC. It is translated as CASSLWAKGTGVGYTF. The full variable domain, in which reference TRBV5-4 and TRBJ1-2 provide the parts outside the CDR3, is ETGVTQSPTHLIKTRGQQVTLRCSSQSGHNTVSWYQQALGQGPQFIFQYYREEENGRGNFPPRFSGLQFPNYSSELNVNALELDDSALYLCASSLWAKGTGVGYTFGSGTRLTVV.

The chain recombines TRBV7-9 with TRBJ2-2; TRBD2 matches at 8 bases. The CDR3 is 16 amino acids. V shed 5 bases and J 4 bases; nucleotides not matched to a gene: 9. CDR1 is SEHNR, CDR2 FQNEAQ, per germline (reference sequence). CDR3 amino acids: CASSQPGTRSTGELFF. Written as DNA, the CDR3 is TGTGCCAGCAGCCAACCCGGGACTAGATCCACCGGGGAGCTGTTTTTT. The full variable domain, in which reference TRBV7-9 and TRBJ2-2 provide the parts outside the CDR3, is DTGVSQNPRHKITKRGQNVTFRCDPISEHNRLYWYRQTLGQGPEFLTYFQNEAQLEKSRLLSDRFSAERPKGSFSTLEIQRTEQGDSAMYLCASSQPGTRSTGELFFGEGSRLTVL.

This sequence joins TRBV20-1 and TRBJ2-1; D is undetermined. Trimming stripped 3 bases from V and 7 bases from J, with 7 bases between. Per germline, CDR1 DFQATT and CDR2 SNEGSKA (reference sequence). The CDR3 runs 11 residues. CDR3 protein: CSASFVNEQFF. For the CDR3, the DNA is TGCAGTGCTAGTTTCGTGAATGAGCAGTTCTTC.

This chain uses TRBV6-6 with TRBJ2-3; 9 nucleotides match TRBD2. Trimming at V came to 2 bases and at J to 6 bases, leaving 9 bases not matched to a gene. Germline loops: CDR1 MNHNY, CDR2 SVGAGI (reference sequence). The CDR3 contains 16 residues. In DNA form, the CDR3 reads TGTGCCAGCAGTTACCCTCCTAGCGGGAAAGGGGATACGCAGTATTTT. Translation: CASSYPPSGKGDTQYF.

The chain couples TRBV28 to TRBJ2-6; D perhaps matches TRBD1 (5 bases). The ends were cut back, 10 bases at V and 0 bases at J, with 31 bases in the middle. Germline-derived CDR1 and CDR2 are MDHEN and SYDVKM. This CDR3 contains 21 residues. The CDR3 reads CAIRAHLLTRDSHSGANVLTF. For the CDR3, the DNA is TGTGCCATCAGGGCCCACTTGTTGACCCGAGACTCCCACTCTGGGGCCAACGTCCTGACTTTC.

This sequence joins TRBV2 and TRBJ2-7, with 7 bases matching TRBD1. The CDR3 runs to 16 residues. V dropped 3 bases and J dropped 2; count of bases not matched to a gene: 10. CDR1 is SNHLY and CDR2 is FYNNEI in the germline V gene. The CDR3 region has the DNA TGTGCCAGCAGTGATTTGAGGACAGGTAGAACCTACGAGCAGTACTTC. This encodes CASSDLRTGRTYEQYF.

The chain links TRBV3-1 (or the pseudogene TRBV3-2) to TRBJ1-3; 7 bases are a match to TRBD1. The CDR3 consists of 18 residues. J lost 3 bases, V lost 1 base, and 12 bases had no gene match. CDR1 and CDR2 (germline): LGHDT, YNNKEL (reference sequence). The CDR3 DNA reads as TGTGCCAGCAGCCAAGGAGTCACCACTTACAGGGGTGGAAACACCATATATTTT. Protein product: CASSQGVTTYRGGNTIYF.

This chain joins TRBV7-9 and TRBJ2-2; a possible D gene is TRBD2 (6 bases). The V end was cut by 1 base, the J end by 3 bases, with 12 bases between. Germline V gives CDR1 SEHNR, CDR2 FQNEAQ (reference sequence). CDR3 size: 16 residues. CDR3 region: CASSLVGGDYTGELFF. DNA of the CDR3: TGTGCCAGCAGCTTAGTGGGTGGGGACTACACCGGGGAGCTGTTTTTT.

This clone was seen just once. The chain is built from TRBV6-2 or TRBV6-3 and TRBJ2-1; 7 bases are a match to TRBD2. CDR1 and CDR2 from the germline V gene are MNHEY and SVGEGT. CDR3 length equals 14 residues. Trimming removed 5 bases from V and 8 bases from J; junction bases left unmatched: 9. The CDR3 nucleotides are TGTGCCAGCAGTACTACCGGACTAGTCTATGAGCAGTTCTTC. Protein product: CASSTTGLVYEQFF.

The V and J genes are TRBV12-3 or TRBV12-4 and TRBJ1-5; 8 bases line up with TRBD1. The CDR3 loop spans 13 amino acids. J was trimmed by 8 bases and V by 9 bases; bases with no gene match: 9. CDR3 sequence (DNA): TGTGCCAGTGACAGGGGAGAAGGAGAGCCCCAGCATTTT. It translates to CASDRGEGEPQHF.

This clone was detected many times. The chain is built from TRBV12-3 or TRBV12-4 and TRBJ2-1, with no clear D. V shed 5 bases and J shed 7 bases, with 9 bases lying between them. The CDR3 runs to 12 residues. CDR3 sequence reads: CASSNDGNEQFF. CDR3 nucleotides: TGTGCCAGCAGTAACGACGGGAATGAGCAGTTCTTC.

This rearrangement joins TRBV4-2 to TRBJ2-7, with D possibly TRBD1 on 7 matching bases. The CDR3 contains 14 residues. Trimming took off 3 bases at V and 5 bases at J, with 14 bases between the two ends. Germline V gene data show CDR1 as LGHNA and CDR2 as YNFKEQ. The CDR3 reads CASSHRTGGDEQYF. The CDR3 DNA reads as TGTGCCAGCAGCCACCGGACAGGAGGGGACGAGCAGTACTTC.

This clone was detected a few times. The V and J genes are TRBV18 and TRBJ2-5; 10 nucleotides match TRBD1. The CDR3 runs to 15 residues. Germline CDR1 is KGHSH and CDR2 is LQKENI. Germline trimming cut 4 bases from V and 5 bases from J; bases unmatched to any gene: 7. The CDR3 sequence: CASSLTGGERETQYF. The CDR3 DNA reads TGTGCCAGCTCACTGACAGGGGGCGAGAGGGAGACCCAGTACTTC.